This paragraph covers one TCR beta chain sequence. This clone was picked up one time. The target of this receptor is not known. The sample holds no much larger clone one base away, and base qualities are not on file. The data stem from a study of blood T cell repertoires in COVID-19 (dated by TCRdb to between 2020 and 2021). Regarding the study in general: Collaborator samples came from the United States, Italy and Spain and covered acute and convalescent phases of COVID-19. The sample metadata nearly always contained a de-identified subject ID, COVID-19 status, age in years and sex. The dataset comprised deeply sampled blood TCRbeta repertoires from subjects exposed to, actively infected with, or recovered from COVID-19. The prospective study material was composed of cDNA or gDNA derived from T cells, B-cell-depleted T cells, or PBMCs. Where available, HLA class I and class II types were obtained from metadata supplied by the sample provider rather than from assay-based typing. Samples came from the ongoing ImmuneRACE study (first 160 participants) plus 1,254 subjects from 6 global collaborators. The repertoires were released in a freely available public database meant as a resource for research on the immune response to SARS-CoV-2. Findings and caveats that apply to the study as a whole: How much clinical and demographic metadata was included differed by source and by participant, and the metadata was provided uncurated.

Collaborating institutions collected whole blood in K2EDTA tubes following their own protocols. For TCRbeta analysis, collaborators shipped samples in one of three forms: frozen whole blood, isolated PBMCs, or DNA extracted from either of those sample types. The immunoSEQ Assay, a bias-controlled multiplex PCR, was used to amplify TCRbeta CDR3 regions from genomic DNA. The authors' analysis ran thus. The number of nucleated cells in each sample was estimated by amplification of reference gene primers within the assay. Sequence reads were collapsed and filtered to measure the absolute abundance of every unique TCRbeta CDR3 rearrangement. For each sample, productive Simpson clonality was calculated as the square root of Simpson's diversity index across productive rearrangements. Drawn from immuneACCESS, this table holds only the in-frame rearrangements with V and J called that TCRdb kept. Clones are partly lost; checked studies trace under half to an unresolved V gene and leave the rest unexplained. The V and J calls and clone size come from that table; D and trimming were worked out from the DNA. The sample contains tens of thousands of clones, approximately 70% of them found a single time. The ten biggest clones cover 8.8% of the sample.

The sequence came from a woman between 65 and 79 years old with acute or convalescent COVID-19. The sequencing input was peripheral blood.

The CDR3 protein sequence reads: CATSRDSSLNTGELFF. In nucleotide form, the sequence is TGTGCCACCAGCAGAGATTCTAGCTTGAACACCGGGGAGCTGTTTTTT. Here the chain combines TRBV15 and TRBJ2-2; tentative D gene TRBD2, with 5 bases matching. V lost 0 bases and J lost 1 base; the stretch between them is 9 bases long. Its CDR3 holds 16 amino acids, cysteine through phenylalanine. The retained sequence is limited to the CDR3, 48 bases, with the frame set at the first base. The germline V gene (reference sequence) provides CDR1 LNHNV and CDR2 YYDKDF.